This T cell receptor (beta chain) is drawn from a study of blood T cell repertoires in COVID-19. Turning to the study itself: Samples taken during acute and convalescent COVID-19 were collected in the United States, Italy and Spain.

V shed 4 bases, J shed 5 bases, and the junction held 11 bases outside the gene matches. The CDR3 consists of 16 residues. Germline CDR1 SGHRS, CDR2 YFSETQ. As processed by the authors: Reference gene primers were amplified, and this amplification served to estimate nucleated cell counts. The method was immunoSEQ multiplex PCR; TCRdb's version includes in-frame clones alone and lacks a portion of them. That table supplies the V and J calls and clone size; D and trimming were determined from the DNA. The table shows roughly 350,000 clones, with more than 75% occurring only once. V and J are TRBV5-1 and TRBJ2-5; 10 nucleotides match TRBD1. The source of this sequence is a woman aged 50 to 60 with active or convalescent COVID-19. The sample taken for sequencing was peripheral blood. CDR3 in amino acids: CASSPVGQGMLETQYF. As DNA, the CDR3 is TGCGCCAGCAGCCCGGTGGGACAGGGGATGTTGGAGACCCAGTACTTC.